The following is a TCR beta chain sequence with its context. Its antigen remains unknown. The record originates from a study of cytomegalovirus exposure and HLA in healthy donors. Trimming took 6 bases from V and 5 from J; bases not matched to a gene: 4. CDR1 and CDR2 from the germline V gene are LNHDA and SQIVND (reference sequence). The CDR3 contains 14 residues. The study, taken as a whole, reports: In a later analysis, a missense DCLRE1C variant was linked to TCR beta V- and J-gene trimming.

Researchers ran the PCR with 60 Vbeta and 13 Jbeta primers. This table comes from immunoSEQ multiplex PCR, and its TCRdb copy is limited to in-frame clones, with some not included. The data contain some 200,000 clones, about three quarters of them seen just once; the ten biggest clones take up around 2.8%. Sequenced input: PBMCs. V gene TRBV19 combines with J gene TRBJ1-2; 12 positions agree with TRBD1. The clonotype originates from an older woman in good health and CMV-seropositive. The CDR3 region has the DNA TGTGCCAGTAGCCGGGACAGGGGGCAATATGGCTACACCTTC. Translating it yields CASSRDRGQYGYTF.